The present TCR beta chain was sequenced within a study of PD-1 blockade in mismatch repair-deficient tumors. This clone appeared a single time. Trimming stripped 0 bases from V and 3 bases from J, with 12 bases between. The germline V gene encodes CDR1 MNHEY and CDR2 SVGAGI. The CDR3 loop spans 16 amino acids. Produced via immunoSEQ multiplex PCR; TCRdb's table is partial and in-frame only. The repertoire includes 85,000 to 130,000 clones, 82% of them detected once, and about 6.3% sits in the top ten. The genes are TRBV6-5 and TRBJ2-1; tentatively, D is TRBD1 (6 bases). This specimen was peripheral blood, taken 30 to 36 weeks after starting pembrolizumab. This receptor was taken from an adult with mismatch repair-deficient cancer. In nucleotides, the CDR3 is TGTGCCAGCAGTTACTCGGCGCAGGGGAGCTACAATGAGCAGTTCTTC. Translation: CASSYSAQGSYNEQFF.